This passage covers 19 T cell receptor beta chains from one sample sequenced in a study of T cell responses to AZD1222 COVID-19 vaccine. TCRdb's copy holds only in-frame clones and misses some; the assay was immunoSEQ multiplex PCR. The table shows 70,000 to 95,000 clones, with around 80% occurring only once. The sample in question was peripheral blood, obtained on day 0 of AZD1222 vaccination. These receptors originate from an adult in good health.

V usage is TRBV3-1 (or the pseudogene TRBV3-2) and J usage is TRBJ2-2; D perhaps matches TRBD1 (5 bases). CDR1 LGHDT and CDR2 YNNKEL come from the germline V gene (reference sequence). The CDR3 has 17 amino acids. Trimming left V 4 bases short and J 6 bases short, with 21 bases between. This CDR3 reads CASSLRTIQGFPGELFF. In DNA form, the CDR3 reads TGTGCCAGCAGCCTACGGACCATTCAGGGTTTTCCCGGGGAGCTGTTTTTT.

The chain employs TRBV5-4 and TRBJ2-4; D unresolved. Germline-derived CDR1 and CDR2 are SGHNT and YYREEE (reference sequence). The CDR3 is made up of 14 amino acids. V lost 0 bases and J lost 3, with 7 bases in between. CDR3 loop: CASSLAGDKNIQYF. The CDR3 bases are TGTGCCAGCAGCTTGGCTGGGGACAAAAACATTCAGTACTTC.

This chain joins TRBV5-1 and TRBJ2-3; 7 positions match TRBD1. Germline CDR1 reads SGHRS; CDR2 reads YFSETQ. The CDR3 totals 13 residues. V trimming: 3 bases; J trimming: 3 bases; junction bases outside the gene matches: 1. CDR3: CASSSRGTDTQYF. CDR3 in DNA: TGCGCCAGCAGCTCCAGGGGGACAGATACGCAGTATTTT.

The V gene is TRBV25-1, the J gene TRBJ1-1; D gene ambiguous. Germline values: CDR1 MGHDK, CDR2 SYGVNS. This CDR3 region has 15 residues. V lost 0 bases and J 1 base, leaving 9 bases between the germline ends. CDR3 amino acids: CASSEYWAENTEAFF. In nucleotides, the CDR3 is TGTGCCAGCAGTGAATATTGGGCGGAGAACACTGAAGCTTTCTTT. Looking up the rest from reference TRBV25-1 and TRBJ1-1 gives the full variable domain: EADIYQTPRYLVIGTGKKITLECSQTMGHDKMYWYQQDPGMELHLIHYSYGVNSTEKGDLSSESTVSRIRTEHFPLTLESARPSHTSQYLCASSEYWAENTEAFFGQGTRLTVV.

The chain has TRBV18 and TRBJ1-1; TRBD1 agrees at 10 bases. CDR1 is KGHSH, CDR2 LQKENI, per germline. This CDR3 comprises 18 residues. The V gene end was trimmed by 0 bases and the J gene end by 5 bases; junction bases not matched to a gene: 12. The CDR3 coding sequence is TGTGCCAGCTCACCACCTAAGACAGGGGGCGTGTTCGGGACTGAAGCTTTCTTT. It specifies CASSPPKTGGVFGTEAFF.

The chain uses TRBV6-5 and TRBJ1-5, with 7 bases fitting TRBD1. Germline lookup yields CDR1 MNHEY and CDR2 SVGAGI. The CDR3 totals 15 residues. Trimming at V came to 6 bases and at J to 7 bases, leaving 12 bases not matched to a gene. In DNA form, the CDR3 reads TGTGCCAGCAGCCGAACGATAGGGGGCGACCAGCCCCAGCATTTT. Translating gives CASSRTIGGDQPQHF.

V gene TRBV6-5 combines with J gene TRBJ1-1; the match to TRBD1 covers 10 bases. Germline assignment: CDR1 MNHEY and CDR2 SVGAGI. The CDR3 is 14 amino acids. J was trimmed by 1 base and V by 4 bases; bases with no gene match: 0. The CDR3 sequence: CASSWDRGNTEAFF. In nucleotides, the CDR3 is TGTGCCAGCAGTTGGGACAGGGGGAACACTGAAGCTTTCTTT.

The chain couples TRBV2 to TRBJ2-5; D ambiguous. CDR1 and CDR2 from the germline V gene are SNHLY and FYNNEI. The CDR3 runs to 14 residues. V was clipped by 1 base and J by 2 bases, with 8 bases between them. CDR3 in amino acids: CASSEGYTQETQYF. In DNA, the CDR3 is TGTGCCAGCAGTGAAGGGTATACTCAAGAGACCCAGTACTTC.

The chain joins TRBV4-1 to TRBJ1-1; 9 bases fit TRBD1. V was clipped by 6 bases and J by 4 bases; unmatched bases: 9. The CDR3 spans 15 residues. The germline CDR1 and CDR2 sequences are MGHRA and YSYEKL. The DNA for the CDR3 is TGCGCCAGCAGGTCTTGGACAGGGGACGGCACTGAAGCTTTCTTT. Amino acids: CASRSWTGDGTEAFF.

J is TRBJ1-2 and V is TRBV5-5; D gene uncertain. Trimming removed 7 bases at V and 0 bases at J, with 16 bases between. The CDR3 covers 15 residues. From germline, CDR1 is SGHKS and CDR2 YYEKEE (reference sequence). CDR3 coding DNA: TGTGCCAGCGGCCGGGCCGCCACAACTAACTATGGCTACACCTTC. This codes for CASGRAATTNYGYTF.

The chain links TRBV28 to TRBJ2-2, with D possibly TRBD2 on 5 matching bases. Germline assignment: CDR1 MDHEN and CDR2 SYDVKM. Trimming took 5 bases from V and 6 from J, leaving 10 bases between them. The CDR3 totals 13 residues. The CDR3 sequence is CASSPKRSGELFF. CDR3 DNA sequence: TGTGCCAGCAGTCCCAAGCGGTCCGGGGAGCTGTTTTTT.

The V call is TRBV18, the J call TRBJ1-2; D gene ambiguous. V was cut by 3 bases and J by 3 bases, with 17 bases left in between. CDR1 KGHSH and CDR2 LQKENI come from the germline V gene. The CDR3 is 16 amino acids. This CDR3 reads CASSPDLMEWDYGYTF. For the CDR3, the DNA is TGTGCCAGCTCACCGGACCTCATGGAGTGGGACTATGGCTACACCTTC.

The rearrangement joins TRBV28 to TRBJ2-3; 7 positions match TRBD2. The CDR3 consists of 14 residues. Germline V gene data show CDR1 as MDHEN and CDR2 as SYDVKM. Trimming cost V 7 bases and J 1 base; bases outside gene matches: 5. CDR3 in amino acids: CASKTGGRTDTQYF. CDR3 nucleotide sequence: TGTGCCAGCAAAACGGGGGGTCGCACAGATACGCAGTATTTT.

Comments on this clone: One end of the junction varies from germline; a read error may be responsible. The V and J genes are TRBV6-1 and TRBJ2-1, with 7 bases lining up with TRBD2. This CDR3 contains 14 residues. Germline V gives CDR1 MNHNS, CDR2 SASEGT. The CDR3: CASREAGPGNEQFF. The CDR3 bases are TGTGCCAGCAGGGAAGCGGGGCCGGGGAATGAGCAGTTCTTC.

This chain joins TRBV2 and TRBJ2-2, with unresolved D. Germline loops: CDR1 SNHLY, CDR2 FYNNEI. The CDR3 has 14 residues. Trimming left V 7 bases short and J 0 bases short, with 9 bases between. The CDR3 bases are TGTGCCAGCACGGCAGATTCGAACACCGGGGAGCTGTTTTTT. Encoded protein: CASTADSNTGELFF.

J is TRBJ2-2 and V is TRBV7-2; TRBD2 matches at 9 bases. The CDR3 totals 15 residues. V gave up 2 bases and J gave up 6 bases; unmatched junction bases: 4. The V gene's germline CDR1 is SGHTA and CDR2 FQGNSA. CDR3 in amino acids: CASSLRERGAGELFF. In nucleotides, the CDR3 is TGTGCCAGCAGCTTAAGAGAGCGGGGGGCCGGGGAGCTGTTTTTT. The full variable domain, in which reference TRBV7-2 and TRBJ2-2 provide the parts outside the CDR3, is GAGVSQSPSNKVTEKGKDVELRCDPISGHTALYWYRQSLGQGLEFLIYFQGNSAPDKSGLPSDRFSAERTGGSVSTLTIQRTQQEDSAVYLCASSLRERGAGELFFGEGSRLTVL.

The V call is TRBV7-2, the J call TRBJ1-2, with TRBD1 matching 7 bases. The CDR3 is made up of 15 amino acids. V dropped 6 bases and J dropped 4; count of bases not matched to a gene: 11. Germline lookup yields CDR1 SGHTA and CDR2 FQGNSA. CDR3: CASRSETGLIYGYTF. CDR3 bases: TGTGCCAGCAGATCCGAGACAGGGCTCATCTATGGCTACACCTTC. Full variable domain (remainder filled in from reference TRBV7-2 and TRBJ1-2): GAGVSQSPSNKVTEKGKDVELRCDPISGHTALYWYRQSLGQGLEFLIYFQGNSAPDKSGLPSDRFSAERTGGSVSTLTIQRTQQEDSAVYLCASRSETGLIYGYTFGSGTRLTVV.

CDR3 in DNA: TGTGCCAGCAGCCCCTACCGGGACCCTAGCAATCAGCCCCAGCATTTT. It specifies CASSPYRDPSNQPQHF. This chain links TRBV7-8 with TRBJ1-5; the D gene is possibly TRBD1 (5 bases). With 5 bases removed from V and 0 bases from J, the gap between germline ends came to 14 bases. Per germline, CDR1 SGHVS and CDR2 FQNEAQ. The CDR3 is 16 amino acids.

V usage is TRBV18 and J usage is TRBJ2-1; 11 positions agree with TRBD2. The germline V gene encodes CDR1 KGHSH and CDR2 LQKENI. V was pared by 0 bases and J by 10 bases, with 2 bases of the junction left unmatched. This CDR3 has 14 residues. The chain's CDR3 is CASSPPGTSGEQFF. For the CDR3, the DNA is TGTGCCAGCTCACCACCAGGGACTAGCGGCGAGCAGTTCTTC.